Below are 29 T cell receptor beta chains sequenced from a single sample in a study of blood T cell repertoires in COVID-19. Sequencing used immunoSEQ multiplex PCR; TCRdb keeps in-frame clones, though not all of them. The sample has around 60,000 clones, 75% to 90% seen once. Sample: peripheral blood. The receptors derive from an elderly man with acute or convalescent COVID-19.

This clone was counted a few times. This chain connects TRBV6-2 or TRBV6-3 to TRBJ1-6; possibly TRBD1 for D (6 bases). V lost 2 bases and J 7 bases, leaving 18 bases between the germline ends. CDR3 size: 17 residues. Germline V gene lookup returns CDR1 MNHEY and CDR2 SVGEGT. In DNA, the CDR3 is TGTGCCAGCAGTTACGGTCTTTCGAGGACAGCGAATTCACCCCTCCACTTT. Protein product: CASSYGLSRTANSPLHF.

V gene TRBV2 combines with J gene TRBJ2-1; 8 bases are shared with TRBD1. The CDR3 extends over 14 amino acids. Germline V gene lookup returns CDR1 SNHLY and CDR2 FYNNEI. The V and J ends lost 3 bases and 4 bases, in that order; junction bases with no gene match: 2. CDR3 loop: CASSEDRVYNEQFF. The CDR3 nucleotides read TGTGCCAGCAGTGAGGACAGGGTATACAATGAGCAGTTCTTC.

The chain has TRBV2 and TRBJ2-3; possibly TRBD2 for D (5 bases). The germline CDR1 and CDR2 sequences are SNHLY and FYNNEI. Deletions cut 6 bases from V and 4 bases from J, with 17 bases between. The length of the CDR3 is 15 residues. The DNA of the CDR3 is TGTGCCAGCAGGGATGGACTGGGGTCCCCAGATACGCAGTATTTT. This translates into CASRDGLGSPDTQYF.

As DNA, the CDR3 is TGTGCCAGCAGTTTATTAGAATACAATGAGCAGTTCTTC. Encoded protein: CASSLLEYNEQFF. The V call is TRBV6-5, the J call TRBJ2-1; D not resolved. Germline V gene lookup returns CDR1 MNHEY and CDR2 SVGAGI. V was clipped by 4 bases and J by 4 bases, with 8 bases between them. The CDR3 is 13 amino acids.

The rearrangement joins TRBV6-4 to TRBJ2-3, with TRBD2 as a possible D gene (6 bases). Germline CDR1 reads MRHNA; CDR2 reads SNTAGT. This CDR3 is 13 amino acids long. Trimming shortened V by 2 bases and J by 5 bases, and 8 bases separated the two germline ends. This CDR3 reads CASSDGGGDTQYF. For the CDR3, the DNA is TGTGCCAGCAGTGACGGGGGAGGAGATACGCAGTATTTT.

This chain links TRBV10-1 with TRBJ2-3; the match to TRBD2 covers 8 bases. Germline V gene data show CDR1 as WNHNN and CDR2 as SYGVQD (reference sequence). The CDR3 spans 15 residues. Trimming cost V 0 bases and J 4 bases; bases outside gene matches: 3. The CDR3 nucleotides are TGCGCCAGCAGTGAGTCTTTGCGGGGGGCAGATACGCAGTATTTT. Translated: CASSESLRGADTQYF.

The chain recombines TRBV30 with TRBJ2-1; 10 positions match TRBD2. The V gene's germline CDR1 is GTSNPN and CDR2 SVGIG (reference sequence). V lost 3 bases, J lost 4 bases, and 6 bases stayed unmatched. This CDR3 comprises 15 residues. The CDR3 DNA is TGTGCCTGGAGAACCGGACTAGCGGCGTACAATGAGCAGTTCTTC. It specifies CAWRTGLAAYNEQFF. The variable domain in full, with the rest retrieved from reference TRBV30 and TRBJ2-1, is SQTIHQWPATLVQPVGSPLSLECTVEGTSNPNLYWYRQAAGRGLQLLFYSVGIGQISSEVPQNLSASRPQDRQFILSSKKLLLSDSGFYLCAWRTGLAAYNEQFFGPGTRLTVL.

In this sample, this clone turned up a few times. V usage is TRBV11-2 and J usage is TRBJ2-7; TRBD1 aligns across 11 bases. V dropped 11 bases and J dropped 7; count of bases not matched to a gene: 7. Germline CDR1 SGHAT, CDR2 FQNNGV. This CDR3 contains 12 residues. The CDR3 loop reads CAGGQGAREQYF. The CDR3 DNA reads TGTGCCGGAGGACAGGGGGCGCGGGAGCAGTACTTC.

This chain links TRBV11-2 with TRBJ2-1, with unresolved D. Germline V lookup: CDR1 SGHAT, CDR2 FQNNGV. This CDR3 is 15 amino acids long. V gave up 0 bases and J gave up 6 bases, with 12 bases separating them. The CDR3: CASSLEPTPGNEQFF. The CDR3 nucleotides read TGTGCCAGCAGCTTAGAACCCACCCCGGGCAATGAGCAGTTCTTC.

The chain joins TRBV12-3 or TRBV12-4 to TRBJ2-5, with D unresolved. There are 13 residues in the CDR3. Trimming removed 5 bases at V and 4 bases at J, with 11 bases between. CDR3 sequence (DNA): TGTGCCAGCAGTGCCTCGCGCGTAGAGACCCAGTACTTC. Residues: CASSASRVETQYF.

This chain connects TRBV6-5 to TRBJ1-2; 7 nucleotides line up with TRBD1. Trimming at V came to 5 bases and at J to 4 bases, leaving 4 bases not matched to a gene. Germline CDR1 MNHEY, CDR2 SVGAGI. CDR3 length: 13 amino acids. CDR3 loop: CASSKTGTYGYTF. Written as DNA, the CDR3 is TGTGCCAGCAGTAAGACAGGGACCTATGGCTACACCTTC.

This clone was seen more than once but under ten times. Germline and junction disagree at one end, which may indicate a read error. Written as DNA, the CDR3 is TGCAGTGCTAGAGATAAGGGACTTTTATCCTTC. Encoded protein: CSARDKGLLSF. The V gene is TRBV20-1, the J gene TRBJ2-7; perhaps TRBD2 as D (6 bases). The CDR3 has 11 residues. Germline CDR1 is DFQATT and CDR2 is SNEGSKA (reference sequence).

V gene TRBV5-4 combines with J gene TRBJ2-5; the D gene is possibly TRBD1 (5 bases). The CDR3 is made up of 15 amino acids. V lost 4 bases and J 3 bases, leaving 16 bases between the germline ends. The germline gives CDR1 SGHNT, CDR2 YYREEE (reference sequence). DNA for the CDR3: TGTGCCAGCAGCATCGCTTTGGGCAGGGAAGAGACCCAGTACTTC. This gives the protein CASSIALGREETQYF.

The chain joins TRBV5-6 to TRBJ1-5; D may be TRBD1 (5 bases). V lost 3 bases, J lost 7 bases, and 14 bases lay in between. This CDR3 has 14 residues. Per germline, CDR1 SGHDT and CDR2 YYEEEE. The CDR3 region has the DNA TGTGCCAGCAGCTCTTGGGGGGAGTTACAGCCCCAGCATTTT. It codes for CASSSWGELQPQHF.

This clone was observed a few times. This sequence joins TRBV6-4 and TRBJ1-2; possibly TRBD1 for D (6 bases). Germline CDR1 MRHNA, CDR2 SNTAGT. The V and J ends lost 1 base and 0 bases respectively, with 15 bases between them. CDR3 size: 17 residues. The chain's CDR3 is CASSDWTAYLANYGYTF. CDR3 nucleotides: TGTGCCAGCAGTGACTGGACAGCCTATTTAGCTAACTATGGCTACACCTTC.

The chain employs TRBV9 and TRBJ1-1; TRBD1 might be the D (6 bases). The CDR3 loop spans 15 amino acids. Germline loops: CDR1 SGDLS, CDR2 YYNGEE. V lost 5 bases to trimming and J lost 0 bases, with 14 bases between them. CDR3 DNA sequence: TGTGCCAGCAGTCGGCTGGGACACTTGAACACTGAAGCTTTCTTT. This translates into CASSRLGHLNTEAFF.

The genes are TRBV28 and TRBJ1-2; a weak D match, TRBD1 (5 bases). Germline assignment: CDR1 MDHEN and CDR2 SYDVKM. Trimming shortened V by 5 bases and J by 8 bases, and 24 bases separated the two germline ends. CDR3 size: 16 residues. This CDR3 is CASSTLGGAIPGGYTF. The CDR3 bases are TGTGCCAGCAGTACCCTTGGAGGGGCGATCCCAGGGGGCTACACCTTC.

V and J are TRBV5-1 and TRBJ2-1; D is undetermined. CDR3 length: 14 residues. The germline V gene encodes CDR1 SGHRS and CDR2 YFSETQ. With 0 bases removed from V and 7 bases from J, the gap between germline ends came to 11 bases. CDR3 bases: TGCGCCAGCAGCTTGGTATCGACTCCTAATGAGCAGTTCTTC. Its translation: CASSLVSTPNEQFF.

DNA for the CDR3: TGTGCCAGCAGCTTAGGTCTGGCAGGGGCGCCCAGCAATCAGCCCCAGCATTTT. This gives the protein CASSLGLAGAPSNQPQHF. The chain combines TRBV7-8 with TRBJ1-5, with D possibly TRBD1 on 6 matching bases. In germline, CDR1 is SGHVS, CDR2 FQNEAQ. Trimming shortened V by 1 base and J by 1 base, and 17 bases separated the two germline ends. This CDR3 contains 18 residues.

CDR3 DNA: TGTGCCAGCAGCGTAGACCCGACAGGTCGGGAGCAGTACTTC. This codes for CASSVDPTGREQYF. This sequence joins TRBV9 and TRBJ2-7; a possible D gene is TRBD1 (6 bases). CDR1 is SGDLS, CDR2 YYNGEE, per germline. This CDR3 has 14 amino acids. V lost 0 bases to trimming and J lost 7 bases, with 14 bases between them.

The gene calls are TRBV2 and TRBJ1-2; 10 bases are a match to TRBD1. The length of the CDR3 is 15 residues. Germline loops: CDR1 SNHLY, CDR2 FYNNEI. V shed 11 bases and J 2 bases; nucleotides not matched to a gene: 11. CDR3 nucleotides: TGTGCCGGTCGACAGGGGGCGAGTATGAACTATGGCTACACCTTC. Amino acids: CAGRQGASMNYGYTF.

The chain recombines TRBV18 with TRBJ1-4; D unresolved. Germline assignment: CDR1 KGHSH and CDR2 LQKENI. Trimming took 2 bases from V and 7 from J, leaving 8 bases between them. The CDR3 spans 13 residues. CDR3: CASSPTEGEKLFF. The CDR3 coding sequence is TGTGCCAGCTCACCAACAGAGGGTGAAAAACTGTTTTTT.

This chain links TRBV19 with TRBJ2-3, with 10 positions matching TRBD2. Germline V gene data show CDR1 as LNHDA and CDR2 as SQIVND (reference sequence). The length of the CDR3 is 16 residues. After removal of 4 bases from V and 0 bases from J, the junction contained 4 bases not matched to a gene. The DNA of the CDR3 is TGTGCCAGTAGTAGACTAGCGGGCTCTAGCACAGATACGCAGTATTTT. This sequence encodes CASSRLAGSSTDTQYF. The complete variable domain, with remaining parts taken from reference TRBV19 and TRBJ2-3, reads DGGITQSPKYLFRKEGQNVTLSCEQNLNHDAMYWYRQDPGQGLRLIYYSQIVNDFQKGDIAEGYSVSREKKESFPLTVTSAQKNPTAFYLCASSRLAGSSTDTQYFGPGTRLTVL.

The chain couples TRBV4-1 to TRBJ1-1, with D perhaps matching TRBD1 (6 bases). Trimming took off 3 bases at V and 3 bases at J, with 14 bases between the two ends. Germline lookup yields CDR1 MGHRA and CDR2 YSYEKL. There are 15 residues in the CDR3. The CDR3 DNA sequence: TGCGCCAGCAGCCACCTACAGGGTAGGGACACTGAAGCTTTCTTT. It specifies CASSHLQGRDTEAFF.

In its sample, this clone was seen a few times. This chain joins TRBV2 and TRBJ1-5; 8 nucleotides match TRBD1. In germline, CDR1 is SNHLY, CDR2 FYNNEI. V was clipped by 6 bases and J by 6 bases; unmatched bases: 10. The CDR3 runs to 15 residues. The chain's CDR3 is CASSLDRAPGQPQHF. CDR3 DNA: TGTGCCAGCAGCCTGGACAGGGCCCCCGGTCAGCCCCAGCATTTT.

This chain links TRBV2 with TRBJ1-2; D uncertain. Germline V gives CDR1 SNHLY, CDR2 FYNNEI. CDR3 length equals 15 residues. The V and J ends lost 2 bases and 8 bases respectively, with 18 bases between them. CDR3 residues: CASSERELVLGGYTF. For the CDR3, the DNA is TGTGCCAGCAGTGAACGGGAGTTAGTTCTCGGAGGCTACACCTTC.

This clone has only a few counts. This sequence joins TRBV6-6 and TRBJ1-1; TRBD1 agrees at 7 bases. The CDR3 length is 16 residues. Losses at the gene ends were 2 bases for V and 4 bases for J; bases not matched to a gene: 10. The V gene's germline CDR1 is MNHNY and CDR2 SVGAGI (reference sequence). In nucleotides, the CDR3 is TGTGCCAGCAGTTACGGTGACAGGGCCCCGGGCACTGAAGCTTTCTTT. It encodes CASSYGDRAPGTEAFF.

The chain employs TRBV6-5 and TRBJ1-2; 8 bases align to TRBD1. The V segment lost 2 bases and the J segment 6 bases; nucleotides outside the gene matches: 8. The CDR3 covers 15 residues. Germline-derived CDR1 and CDR2 are MNHEY and SVGAGI. The CDR3 DNA reads TGTGCCAGCAGTTACGAGGCAGGGGGCCCGAATGGCTACACCTTC. Its translation: CASSYEAGGPNGYTF.

The chain employs TRBV15 and TRBJ1-1; D gene unclear. The CDR3 totals 13 residues. The ends were cut back, 3 bases at V and 1 base at J, with 6 bases in the middle. Per the germline V gene, CDR1 is LNHNV and CDR2 is YYDKDF (reference sequence). The CDR3 bases are TGTGCCACCAGCAGTCGGAGGAACACTGAAGCTTTCTTT. Its translation is CATSSRRNTEAFF.